These 14 T cell receptor beta chains came from one sample sequenced in a study of cytomegalovirus exposure and HLA in healthy donors. The primer mix had 60 Vbeta and 13 Jbeta primers. The method was immunoSEQ multiplex PCR; TCRdb's version includes in-frame clones alone and lacks a portion of them. The repertoire holds approximately 180,000 clones, 75% to 85% seen once, with 1.5% to 2% in the top ten. The sample comprised PBMCs. These receptors were obtained from a woman between 45 and 65 years old in good health and CMV-seronegative.

The CDR3 nucleotides are TGTGCCAGCAGTCGACAGCCACTAAACGTCAACTCTGGAAACACCATATATTTT. Its protein is CASSRQPLNVNSGNTIYF. The V call is TRBV7-3, the J call TRBJ1-3; D may be TRBD1 (5 bases). CDR3 length: 18 residues. Trimming took 6 bases from V and 0 from J, leaving 21 bases between them. Germline V gene sequence: CDR1 SGHTA, CDR2 FQGTGA.

This clone has just a few counts. The rearrangement links TRBV6-5 to TRBJ2-7, with 9 bases matching TRBD1. This CDR3 has 13 amino acids. In germline, CDR1 is MNHEY, CDR2 SVGAGI. J was trimmed by 3 bases and V by 6 bases; bases with no gene match: 3. The CDR3 nucleotides read TGTGCCAGCAGGGGACAGGGCTACTACGAGCAGTACTTC. This gives the protein CASRGQGYYEQYF.

This clone was detected only a few times. The genes are TRBV5-5 and TRBJ2-7, with no clear D. Germline-derived CDR1 and CDR2 are SGHKS and YYEKEE (reference sequence). With 1 base removed from V and 0 bases from J, the gap between germline ends came to 5 bases. The CDR3 is 13 amino acids. CDR3 protein: CASSLSNSYEQYF. CDR3 coding DNA: TGTGCCAGCAGCTTGAGCAACTCCTACGAGCAGTACTTC. Based on the CDR3 plus reference TRBV5-5 and TRBJ2-7, the full variable domain is DAGVTQSPTHLIKTRGQQVTLRCSPISGHKSVSWYQQVLGQGPQFIFQYYEKEERGRGNFPDRFSARQFPNYSSELNVNALLLGDSALYLCASSLSNSYEQYFGPGTRLTVT.

The chain is built from TRBV18 and TRBJ1-1; D unclear. This CDR3 comprises 18 residues. Germline lookup yields CDR1 KGHSH and CDR2 LQKENI. Trimming removed 1 base at V and 0 bases at J, with 18 bases between. The CDR3 reads CASSPRPGIGDLNTEAFF. The CDR3 nucleotides are TGTGCCAGCTCACCACGGCCCGGGATTGGCGATCTGAACACTGAAGCTTTCTTT. Combining the CDR3 with reference TRBV18 and TRBJ1-1 gives the whole variable domain NAGVMQNPRHLVRRRGQEARLRCSPMKGHSHVYWYRQLPEEGLKFMVYLQKENIIDESGMPKERFSAEFPKEGPSILRIQQVVRGDSAAYFCASSPRPGIGDLNTEAFFGQGTRLTVV.

The chain recombines TRBV4-3 with TRBJ1-1; D gene uncertain. Trimming stripped 4 bases from V and 0 bases from J, with 6 bases between. Germline V lookup: CDR1 LGHNA, CDR2 YSLEER. This CDR3 region has 13 residues. The CDR3 region has the DNA TGCGCCAGCAGCCCCGAGTTGAACACTGAAGCTTTCTTT. Translated: CASSPELNTEAFF.

The rearrangement joins TRBV7-5 to TRBJ2-7; the tabulated D call, TRBD1, remains unverified against the DNA. TRBV7-5 is reported as a pseudogene. The CDR3 covers 11 residues. CDR3 region: CARSPPGEQYF. The DNA of the CDR3 is TGTGCCAGAAGCCCCCCAGGGGAGCAGTACTTC.

The V and J genes are TRBV19 and TRBJ1-1; D is ambiguous. This CDR3 contains 16 residues. CDR1 and CDR2 (germline): LNHDA, SQIVND (reference sequence). The V gene lost 3 bases and the J gene lost 0 bases, with 14 bases spanning the gap. The DNA of the CDR3 is TGTGCCAGTAGTATTCAGGCCCTTGCCATGAACACTGAAGCTTTCTTT. This translates into CASSIQALAMNTEAFF.

The chain has TRBV4-3 and TRBJ1-2; D is possibly TRBD1 (6 bases). This CDR3 is 17 amino acids long. Trimming stripped 1 base from V and 7 bases from J, with 22 bases between. CDR1 is LGHNA, CDR2 YSLEER, per germline. CDR3 in amino acids: CASSQVGAGVFSGGYTF. The CDR3, as DNA: TGCGCCAGCAGCCAAGTTGGCGCAGGGGTCTTTTCGGGTGGCTACACCTTC.

The chain has TRBV19 and TRBJ2-6, with D uncertain. Germline V lookup: CDR1 LNHDA, CDR2 SQIVND (reference sequence). The CDR3 runs to 15 residues. Trimming removed 1 base at V and 0 bases at J, with 4 bases between. In nucleotides, the CDR3 is TGTGCCAGTAGTATAGCCCTCTCTGGGGCCAACGTCCTGACTTTC. This sequence encodes CASSIALSGANVLTF.

This chain joins TRBV27 and TRBJ2-1, with 8 bases matching TRBD1. This CDR3 contains 16 residues. Looked up from germline, CDR1 is MNHEY and CDR2 is SMNVEV (reference sequence). V shed 5 bases, J shed 2 bases, and the junction held 8 bases outside the gene matches. The CDR3 bases are TGTGCCAGCAGTCCCCCAGTACAGGGGGCCTACAATGAGCAGTTCTTC. Protein product: CASSPPVQGAYNEQFF.

This clone was detected once. The rearrangement links TRBV6-5 to TRBJ1-5; weak D call: TRBD1 (5 bases). This CDR3 region has 15 residues. Trimming shortened V by 0 bases and J by 4 bases, and 10 bases separated the two germline ends. The germline CDR1 and CDR2 sequences are MNHEY and SVGAGI. This chain's CDR3 is CASSYSITGNQPQHF. The CDR3 DNA follows: TGTGCCAGCAGTTACTCAATAACAGGAAATCAGCCCCAGCATTTT.

The chain carries TRBV4-1 and TRBJ1-6; a weak D match, TRBD1 (6 bases). V dropped 0 bases and J dropped 7 bases, with 19 bases sitting between them. In germline, CDR1 is MGHRA, CDR2 YSYEKL. The CDR3 is made up of 18 amino acids. The CDR3 protein is CASSQDTLTGTLNSPLHF. CDR3 DNA sequence: TGCGCCAGCAGCCAAGATACCCTCACCGGGACACTGAATTCACCCCTCCACTTT.

J is TRBJ2-3 and V is TRBV5-1; 12 bases map to TRBD2. The ends lost 0 bases at V and 1 base at J; junction bases unmatched: 3. Germline V gene data show CDR1 as SGHRS and CDR2 as YFSETQ. This CDR3 comprises 17 residues. The chain's CDR3 is CASSLGLAGVGTDTQYF. For the CDR3, the DNA is TGCGCCAGCAGCTTGGGACTAGCGGGAGTGGGCACAGATACGCAGTATTTT.

Details on this clone: Distinct nucleotide sequences in the sample also encode this CDR3. DNA for the CDR3: TGCGCCAGCAGCTTGGGGCAGGGGGGTCAGCCCCAGCATTTT. It is translated as CASSLGQGGQPQHF. V and J are TRBV5-1 and TRBJ1-5, with 7 bases matching TRBD1. This CDR3 is 14 amino acids long. Germline V gene sequence: CDR1 SGHRS, CDR2 YFSETQ. V lost 0 bases to trimming and J lost 6 bases; unmatched junction nucleotides: 3. The complete variable domain, with remaining parts taken from reference TRBV5-1 and TRBJ1-5, reads KAGVTQTPRYLIKTRGQQVTLSCSPISGHRSVSWYQQTPGQGLQFLFEYFSETQRNKGNFPGRFSGRQFSNSRSEMNVSTLELGDSALYLCASSLGQGGQPQHFGDGTRLSIL.